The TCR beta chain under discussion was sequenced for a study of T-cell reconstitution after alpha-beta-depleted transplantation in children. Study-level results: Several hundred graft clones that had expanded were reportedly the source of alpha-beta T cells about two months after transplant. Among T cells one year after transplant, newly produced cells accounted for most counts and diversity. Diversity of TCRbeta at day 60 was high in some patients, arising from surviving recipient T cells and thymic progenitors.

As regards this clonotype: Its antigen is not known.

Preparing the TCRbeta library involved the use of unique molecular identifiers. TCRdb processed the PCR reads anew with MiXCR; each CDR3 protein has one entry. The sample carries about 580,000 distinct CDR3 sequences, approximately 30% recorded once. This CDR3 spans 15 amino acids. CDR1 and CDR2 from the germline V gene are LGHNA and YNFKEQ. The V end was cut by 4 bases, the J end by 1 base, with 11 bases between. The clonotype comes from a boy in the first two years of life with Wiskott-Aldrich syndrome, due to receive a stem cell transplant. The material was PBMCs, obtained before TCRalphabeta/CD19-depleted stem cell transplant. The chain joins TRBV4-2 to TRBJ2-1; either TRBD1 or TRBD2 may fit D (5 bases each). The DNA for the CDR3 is TGTGCCAGCAGCCCCGGGGACCGTTCCTACAATGAGCAGTTCTTC. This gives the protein CASSPGDRSYNEQFF.